What follows are 21 T cell receptor beta chains derived from one specimen sequenced in a study of blood T cell repertoires in COVID-19. This table comes from immunoSEQ multiplex PCR, and its TCRdb copy is limited to in-frame clones, with some not included. The table shows 150,000 to 200,000 clones, with around 93% occurring only once. Material: peripheral blood. Every receptor here comes from a woman in her 50s with acute or convalescent COVID-19.

V is TRBV6-5 and J is TRBJ2-1; 7 bases align to TRBD2. The CDR3 totals 12 residues. The germline V gene has CDR1 MNHEY and CDR2 SVGAGI. The V gene end was trimmed by 8 bases and the J gene end by 9 bases; junction bases not matched to a gene: 7. The DNA for the CDR3 is TGTGCCAGCGGAAGACTAGCTGTTGAGCAGTTCTTC. As protein: CASGRLAVEQFF.

The CDR3 protein is CASSAIQGEKLFF. The DNA of the CDR3 is TGTGCCAGCAGCGCCATACAGGGAGAAAAACTGTTTTTT. V usage is TRBV5-6 and J usage is TRBJ1-4, with TRBD1 as a possible D gene (6 bases). Trimming left V 4 bases short and J 8 bases short, with 12 bases between. This CDR3 spans 13 amino acids. The germline V gene has CDR1 SGHDT and CDR2 YYEEEE.

This sequence joins TRBV29-1 and TRBJ2-7; maybe TRBD1 (6 bases). V lost 3 bases and J lost 2, with 14 bases in between. This CDR3 has 14 residues. Per the germline V gene, CDR1 is SQVTM and CDR2 is ANQGSEA. CDR3 region: CSVDRAGEPYEQYF. In DNA form, the CDR3 reads TGCAGCGTTGATCGGGCAGGGGAACCCTACGAGCAGTACTTC.

The V gene is TRBV7-9, the J gene TRBJ1-1; TRBD1 is a possible D gene (5 bases). V was cut by 5 bases and J by 5 bases, with 12 bases left in between. This CDR3 is built from 13 residues. CDR1 and CDR2 (germline): SEHNR, FQNEAQ (reference sequence). In nucleotides, the CDR3 is TGTGCCAGCAGCCGACAGTTTACGACTGAAGCTTTCTTT. Residues: CASSRQFTTEAFF.

The genes are TRBV4-1 and TRBJ1-2, with D uncertain. V shed 3 bases and J shed 3 bases, with 8 bases lying between them. The CDR3 runs to 13 residues. CDR1 and CDR2 (germline): MGHRA, YSYEKL. The CDR3 is CASSQGRDYGYTF. CDR3 DNA sequence: TGCGCCAGCAGCCAGGGGAGGGACTATGGCTACACCTTC.

The V gene is TRBV5-3, the J gene TRBJ2-1; 7 nucleotides align to TRBD2. TRBV5-3 is sorted into the ORF group, with uncertain function. Germline trimming cut 0 bases from V and 4 bases from J; bases unmatched to any gene: 13. The length of the CDR3 is 18 residues. The CDR3 DNA reads TGTGCCAGAAGCTTGGCACCCTCGCGGGGGTACTTTTACAATGAGCAGTTCTTC. Its protein product is CARSLAPSRGYFYNEQFF.

The gene calls are TRBV15 and TRBJ1-1, with 7 positions matching TRBD1. This CDR3 is built from 15 residues. V lost 5 bases and J lost 5; bases outside the gene matches: 11. The germline gives CDR1 LNHNV, CDR2 YYDKDF (reference sequence). This chain's CDR3 is CATSARPTGNTEAFF. CDR3 sequence (DNA): TGTGCCACCAGCGCTCGGCCGACAGGGAATACTGAAGCTTTCTTT.

The chain has TRBV5-1 and TRBJ1-2, with TRBD1 as a possible D gene (6 bases). CDR1 and CDR2 (germline): SGHRS, YFSETQ. This CDR3 region has 15 residues. The germline V and J ends were trimmed by 4 bases and 8 bases, with 21 bases remaining between them. The DNA of the CDR3 is TGCGCCAGCAGCCCCCGGGGACAATCAACGGAAGGCTACACCTTC. Its translation: CASSPRGQSTEGYTF. Full variable domain (rest looked up from reference TRBV5-1 and TRBJ1-2): KAGVTQTPRYLIKTRGQQVTLSCSPISGHRSVSWYQQTPGQGLQFLFEYFSETQRNKGNFPGRFSGRQFSNSRSEMNVSTLELGDSALYLCASSPRGQSTEGYTFGSGTRLTVV.

This clone was recorded only once. The rearrangement joins TRBV28 to TRBJ1-5, with D perhaps matching TRBD1 (6 bases). The V end was cut by 6 bases, the J end by 0 bases, with 33 bases between. The V gene's germline CDR1 is MDHEN and CDR2 SYDVKM. This CDR3 has 22 residues. The CDR3 here is CASRFTAGGATAMQYSNQPQHF. The CDR3 DNA sequence: TGTGCCAGCAGATTTACGGCGGGGGGGGCGACCGCAATGCAATATAGCAATCAGCCCCAGCATTTT.

In its sample, this clone was seen a few times. This sequence joins TRBV19 and TRBJ1-5, with D perhaps matching TRBD1 (6 bases). V lost 6 bases and J lost 4, with 13 bases in between. Per the germline V gene, CDR1 is LNHDA and CDR2 is SQIVND (reference sequence). This CDR3 spans 14 amino acids. CDR3 protein: CASRTGSRNQPQHF. The CDR3 nucleotides are TGTGCCAGTAGAACAGGGTCGAGGAATCAGCCCCAGCATTTT.

DNA of the CDR3: TGTGCCAGCCGAGGACAGGGAGGAGAGCCCCAGCATTTT. Translated, it gives CASRGQGGEPQHF. V usage is TRBV28 and J usage is TRBJ1-5; 8 bases are a match to TRBD1. CDR3 length: 13 amino acids. The ends lost 8 bases at V and 8 bases at J; junction bases unmatched: 8. The V gene's germline CDR1 is MDHEN and CDR2 SYDVKM.

The rearrangement joins TRBV27 to TRBJ2-7; 12 bases align to TRBD2. J was trimmed by 3 bases and V by 5 bases; bases with no gene match: 5. The CDR3 is 15 residues long. Germline CDR1 MNHEY, CDR2 SMNVEV (reference sequence). The chain's CDR3 is CASSGVLAGGYEQYF. The CDR3 coding sequence is TGTGCCAGCAGTGGCGTACTAGCGGGAGGCTACGAGCAGTACTTC.

The V call is TRBV2, the J call TRBJ2-7, with 8 bases fitting TRBD2. Per the germline V gene, CDR1 is SNHLY and CDR2 is FYNNEI. CDR3 length: 15 residues. Trimming removed 7 bases from V and 3 bases from J; junction bases left unmatched: 11. As DNA, the CDR3 is TGTGCCAGCAAGGGGGAACGGACTAGCAGCTACGAGCAGTACTTC. It codes for CASKGERTSSYEQYF.

V usage is TRBV24-1 and J usage is TRBJ1-2; TRBD1 agrees at 9 bases. J was trimmed by 6 bases and V by 9 bases; bases with no gene match: 10. The germline gives CDR1 KGHDR, CDR2 SFDVKD. CDR3 length equals 14 residues. The CDR3 protein is CATPFSDRGDGYTF. As DNA, the CDR3 is TGTGCCACCCCTTTCTCGGACAGGGGCGATGGCTACACCTTC.

Regarding this clone: The sample holds other DNA sequences that translate to the same CDR3. The chain carries TRBV18 and TRBJ1-2, with 7 bases fitting TRBD1. Germline values: CDR1 KGHSH, CDR2 LQKENI. V trimming: 3 bases; J trimming: 5 bases; junction bases outside the gene matches: 3. CDR3 length: 13 residues. The CDR3 sequence is CASSPGTDYGYTF. The CDR3 region has the DNA TGTGCCAGCTCACCCGGGACAGATTATGGCTACACCTTC.

The chain is built from TRBV19 and TRBJ2-7, with 10 positions matching TRBD2. Per germline, CDR1 LNHDA and CDR2 SQIVND (reference sequence). Losses at the gene ends were 7 bases for V and 2 bases for J; bases not matched to a gene: 5. The CDR3 extends over 14 amino acids. The CDR3 spells CASTGLAVAYEQYF. The CDR3 nucleotides read TGTGCCAGTACCGGACTAGCGGTCGCCTACGAGCAGTACTTC.

This clone appeared once. The CDR3 region is CASSNWGQPNSPLHF. The CDR3 nucleotides are TGTGCCAGCAGCAACTGGGGACAGCCTAATTCACCCCTCCACTTT. The J gene is TRBJ1-6, the V gene TRBV5-6; 7 bases align to TRBD1. Germline lookup yields CDR1 SGHDT and CDR2 YYEEEE. CDR3 length: 15 amino acids. With 4 bases clipped from V and 6 bases from J, the junction kept 7 bases outside the gene matches.

This chain links TRBV6-4 with TRBJ1-2; D call uncertain. The V end was cut by 4 bases, the J end by 11 bases, with 14 bases between. The CDR3 loop spans 12 amino acids. Looked up from germline, CDR1 is MRHNA and CDR2 is SNTAGT. DNA for the CDR3: TGTGCCAGCAGTGCCGGAAGAGGTGGTTACACCTTC. It encodes CASSAGRGGYTF.

The chain is built from TRBV12-3 or TRBV12-4 and TRBJ2-5; D possibly corresponds to TRBD2 (5 bases). The CDR3 spans 13 residues. V gave up 8 bases and J gave up 1 base, with 11 bases separating them. The CDR3 DNA is TGTGCCAGCGGGAGTAGCGCCCAAGAGACCCAGTACTTC. Protein: CASGSSAQETQYF.

The chain is built from TRBV11-1 and TRBJ1-1, with a possible D match to TRBD1 (5 bases). This CDR3 spans 15 amino acids. V gave up 2 bases and J gave up 0 bases, with 10 bases separating them. Germline-derived CDR1 and CDR2 are SGHAT and FQDESV (reference sequence). The DNA for the CDR3 is TGTGCCAGCAGCTTATGGGCAGGGCTGAACACTGAAGCTTTCTTT. Protein product: CASSLWAGLNTEAFF.

CDR3 sequence (DNA): TGTGCCAGTAGTATGGGGACAGGGGCAGATACGCAGTATTTT. It codes for CASSMGTGADTQYF. The rearrangement uses TRBV19 and TRBJ2-3, with 10 positions matching TRBD1. CDR3 length: 14 amino acids. V dropped 3 bases and J dropped 4; count of bases not matched to a gene: 1. Germline V lookup: CDR1 LNHDA, CDR2 SQIVND (reference sequence).